One and the same sample provided the 2 T cell receptor beta chains below, sequenced in a study of blood T cells in healthy people across ages. With a J-beta primer mix and a sample-barcoded 5' primer, a second PCR ran roughly 6 to 11 cycles. TCRdb fed the 5' RACE reads into MiXCR, producing one record per CDR3 protein. The top ten hold about 18% of the sample, which has around 870,000 distinct CDR3 sequences, 29% seen once. Sequenced input: blood. These TCRs come from a woman over 75 in good health.

This clonotype was picked up many times. This chain joins TRBV20-1 and TRBJ1-5, with 8 bases matching TRBD1. Trimming cost V 5 bases and J 0 bases; bases outside gene matches: 3. Looked up from germline, CDR1 is DFQATT and CDR2 is SNEGSKA (reference sequence). This CDR3 has 14 amino acids. Here the CDR3 reads CSAADRVSNQPQHF. The CDR3 nucleotides read TGCAGTGCTGCGGACAGGGTTAGCAATCAGCCCCAGCATTTT.

In this sample, this clonotype turned up many times. The rearrangement links TRBV12-3 or TRBV12-4 to TRBJ2-5; D possibly corresponds to TRBD2 (5 bases). The V end lost 4 bases, the J end lost 7 bases, and 13 bases lay between the germline ends. The CDR3 sequence is 13 residues long. CDR3 DNA sequence: TGTGCCAGCAGTTGGGAGTCCCCGGGGACCCAGTACTTC. Translated: CASSWESPGTQYF.